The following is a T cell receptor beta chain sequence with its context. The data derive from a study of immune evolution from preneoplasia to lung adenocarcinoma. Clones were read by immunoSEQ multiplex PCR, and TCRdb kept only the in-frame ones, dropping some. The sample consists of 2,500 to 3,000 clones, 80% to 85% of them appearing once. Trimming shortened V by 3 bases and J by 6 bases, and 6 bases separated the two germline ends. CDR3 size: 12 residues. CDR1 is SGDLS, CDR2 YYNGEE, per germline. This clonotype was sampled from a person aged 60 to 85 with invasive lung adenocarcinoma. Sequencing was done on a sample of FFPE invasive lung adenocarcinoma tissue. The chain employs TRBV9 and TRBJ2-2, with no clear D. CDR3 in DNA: TGTGCCAGCAGCGCCCTTCCCGGGGAGCTGTTTTTT. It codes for CASSALPGELFF.